The clone carrying this T cell receptor beta chain appeared many times. The data are from a study of CD8 T cells in ankylosing spondylitis. Via MiXCR, TCRdb re-called the 5' RACE reads, giving one row per CDR3 protein. The sample shows 150,000 to 200,000 distinct CDR3 sequences, roughly 12% of them seen only once. The CDR3 spans 14 residues. Germline V gives CDR1 DFQATT, CDR2 SNEGSKA (reference sequence). Trimming removed 6 bases at V and 2 bases at J, with 16 bases between. The sample taken for sequencing was blood, either unsorted or a sorted T cell fraction (not recorded which). V usage is TRBV20-1 and J usage is TRBJ1-1; possibly TRBD1 for D (6 bases). The clonotype was recovered from a male donor with ankylosing spondylitis or in good health (not recorded which). The CDR3 nucleotides read TGCAGTGCCCCGTTGGGGGGGGCTAACACTGAAGCTTTCTTT. This translates into CSAPLGGANTEAFF.